One T cell receptor (beta chain) is described in this entry. Its antigen is not known. This sample stems from a study of T cell responses to AZD1222 COVID-19 vaccine. Study outcomes and limitations: Dominant at 160-218 and 743-854, vaccine-associated CD4 TCRs also spanned spike. Seropositive AZD1222 recipients at baseline numbered only five or six.

The CDR3 has 15 residues. Germline values: CDR1 DFQATT, CDR2 SNEGSKA (reference sequence). The junction had 6 bases not matched to a gene; V was cut back by 3 bases and J by 0 bases. Some clones are missing from TCRdb's copy, which holds only in-frame ones; the method was immunoSEQ multiplex PCR. Among 100,000 to 150,000 clones, 90% were seen once, and the ten largest hold approximately 1.8%. Sequencing was performed on peripheral blood, taken on day 0 of AZD1222 vaccination. The sequence derives from an adult in good health. This chain uses TRBV20-1 with TRBJ2-5, with 8 bases that match TRBD2. This CDR3 is CSASPPSGYQETQYF. The CDR3 region has the DNA TGCAGTGCTAGTCCTCCTAGCGGGTACCAAGAGACCCAGTACTTC.